This T cell receptor beta chain came from a study of T cell repertoires in cytomegalovirus infection. Study-level findings and limits: Predominance within the ex vivo response was attributable to HLA-C-restricted CMV-specific TCR beta clonotypes.

V lost 3 bases and J 1 base, leaving 9 bases between the germline ends. CDR1 SGHTA and CDR2 FQGNSA come from the germline V gene. This CDR3 contains 14 residues. Turning to this clonotype: As yet, its antigen is unknown.

TCRdb called the reads again in MiXCR, with one record for every CDR3 protein. The data hold 150,000 to 200,000 distinct CDR3 sequences, with approximately 17% observed a single time. Material: CD8+ T cells from PBMCs. The chain uses TRBV7-2 and TRBJ1-1; D not resolved. This sequence was found in a human donor in good health (CMV status not recorded). Some clones in this sample may be carry-over from other donors' samples. The CDR3 bases are TGTGCCAGCAGCTTTTTTGACCAGAACACTGAAGCTTTCTTT. Protein product: CASSFFDQNTEAFF. Full variable domain (rest looked up from reference TRBV7-2 and TRBJ1-1): GAGVSQSPSNKVTEKGKDVELRCDPISGHTALYWYRQSLGQGLEFLIYFQGNSAPDKSGLPSDRFSAERTGGSVSTLTIQRTQQEDSAVYLCASSFFDQNTEAFFGQGTRLTVV.